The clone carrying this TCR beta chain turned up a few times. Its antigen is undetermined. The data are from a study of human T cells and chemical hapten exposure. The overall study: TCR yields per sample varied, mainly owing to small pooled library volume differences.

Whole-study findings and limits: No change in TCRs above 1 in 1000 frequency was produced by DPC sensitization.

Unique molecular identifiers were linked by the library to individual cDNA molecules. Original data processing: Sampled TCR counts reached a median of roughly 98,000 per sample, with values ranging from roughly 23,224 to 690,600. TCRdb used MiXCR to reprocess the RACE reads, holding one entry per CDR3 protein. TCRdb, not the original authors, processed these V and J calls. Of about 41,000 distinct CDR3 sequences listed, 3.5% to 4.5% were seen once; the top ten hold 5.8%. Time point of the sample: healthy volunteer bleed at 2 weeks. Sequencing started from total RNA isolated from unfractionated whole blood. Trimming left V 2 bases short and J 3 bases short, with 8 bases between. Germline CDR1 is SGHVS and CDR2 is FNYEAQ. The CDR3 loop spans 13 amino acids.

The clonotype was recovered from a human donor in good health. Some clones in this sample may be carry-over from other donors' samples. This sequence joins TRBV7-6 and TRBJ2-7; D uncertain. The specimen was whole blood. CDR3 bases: TGTGCCAGCAGCTTAAGCAGCGACTACGAGCAGTACTTC. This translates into CASSLSSDYEQYF.